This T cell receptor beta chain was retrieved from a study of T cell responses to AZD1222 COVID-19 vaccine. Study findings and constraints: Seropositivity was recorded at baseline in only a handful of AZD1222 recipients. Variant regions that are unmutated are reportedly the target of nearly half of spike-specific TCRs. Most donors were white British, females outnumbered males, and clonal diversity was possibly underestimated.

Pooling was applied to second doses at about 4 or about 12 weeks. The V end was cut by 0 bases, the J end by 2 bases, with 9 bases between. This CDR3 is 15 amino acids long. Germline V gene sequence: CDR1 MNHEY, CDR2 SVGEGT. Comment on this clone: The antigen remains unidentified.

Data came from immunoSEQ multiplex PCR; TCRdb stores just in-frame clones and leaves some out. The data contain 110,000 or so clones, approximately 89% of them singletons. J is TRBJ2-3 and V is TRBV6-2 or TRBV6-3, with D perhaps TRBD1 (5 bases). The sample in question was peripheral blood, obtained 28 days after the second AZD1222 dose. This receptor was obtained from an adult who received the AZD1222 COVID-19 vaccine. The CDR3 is CASSYSWGFTDTQYF. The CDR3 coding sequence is TGTGCCAGCAGTTACTCGTGGGGCTTCACAGATACGCAGTATTTT.